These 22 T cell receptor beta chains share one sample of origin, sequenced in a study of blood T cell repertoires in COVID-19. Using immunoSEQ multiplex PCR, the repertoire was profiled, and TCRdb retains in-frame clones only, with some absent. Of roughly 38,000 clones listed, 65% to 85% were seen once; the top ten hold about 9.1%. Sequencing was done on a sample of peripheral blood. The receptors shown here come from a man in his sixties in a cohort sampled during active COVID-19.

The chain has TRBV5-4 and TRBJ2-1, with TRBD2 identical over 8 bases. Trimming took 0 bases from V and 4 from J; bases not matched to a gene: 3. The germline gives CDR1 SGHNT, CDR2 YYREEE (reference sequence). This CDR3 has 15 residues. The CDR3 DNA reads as TGTGCCAGCAGCTTGGGTCCTAGCGGGTACAATGAGCAGTTCTTC. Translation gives CASSLGPSGYNEQFF.

This CDR3 reads CASSLPLTGGFYEQYF. DNA of the CDR3: TGTGCCAGCAGTTTACCCCTTACGGGAGGTTTCTACGAGCAGTACTTC. V is TRBV27 and J is TRBJ2-7; 7 nucleotides agree with TRBD2. V shed 2 bases, J shed 3 bases, and the junction held 10 bases outside the gene matches. Per germline, CDR1 MNHEY and CDR2 SMNVEV (reference sequence). This CDR3 has 16 residues.

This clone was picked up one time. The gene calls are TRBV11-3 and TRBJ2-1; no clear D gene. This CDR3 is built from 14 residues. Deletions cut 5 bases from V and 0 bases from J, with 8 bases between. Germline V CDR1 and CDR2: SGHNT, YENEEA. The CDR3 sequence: CASSQFGSYNEQFF. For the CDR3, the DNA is TGTGCCAGCAGCCAATTCGGCTCCTACAATGAGCAGTTCTTC.

CDR3 sequence: CASGETGPNQPQHF. In DNA form, the CDR3 reads TGTGCCAGCGGGGAGACAGGGCCCAATCAGCCCCAGCATTTT. This rearrangement joins TRBV2 to TRBJ1-5; 7 bases match TRBD1. The J segment lost 3 bases and the V segment lost 8 bases, leaving 7 bases of the junction unmatched. This CDR3 has 14 amino acids. Germline CDR1 reads SNHLY; CDR2 reads FYNNEI.

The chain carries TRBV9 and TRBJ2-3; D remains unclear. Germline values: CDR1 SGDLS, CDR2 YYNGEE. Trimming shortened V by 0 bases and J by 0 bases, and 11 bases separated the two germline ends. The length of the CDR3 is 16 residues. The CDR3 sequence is CASSVVASPSTDTQYF. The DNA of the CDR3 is TGTGCCAGCAGCGTAGTTGCGAGTCCTAGCACAGATACGCAGTATTTT.

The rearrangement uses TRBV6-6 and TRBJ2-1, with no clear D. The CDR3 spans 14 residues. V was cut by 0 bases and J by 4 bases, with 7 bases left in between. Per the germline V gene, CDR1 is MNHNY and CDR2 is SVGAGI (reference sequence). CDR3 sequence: CASSYSQVYNEQFF. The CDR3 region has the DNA TGTGCCAGCAGTTACTCCCAGGTATACAATGAGCAGTTCTTC.

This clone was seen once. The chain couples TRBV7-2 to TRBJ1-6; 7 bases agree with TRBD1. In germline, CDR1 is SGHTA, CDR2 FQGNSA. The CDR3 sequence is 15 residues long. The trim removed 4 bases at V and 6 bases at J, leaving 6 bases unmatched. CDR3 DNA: TGTGCCAGCAGCTACCTGACAGGGTTTAATTCACCCCTCCACTTT. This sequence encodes CASSYLTGFNSPLHF.

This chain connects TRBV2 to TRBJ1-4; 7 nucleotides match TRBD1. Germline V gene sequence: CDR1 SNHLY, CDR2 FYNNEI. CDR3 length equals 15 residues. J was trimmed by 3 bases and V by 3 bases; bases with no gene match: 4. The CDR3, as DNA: TGTGCCAGCAGTGAGATGGGACAGCCTAATGAAAAACTGTTTTTT. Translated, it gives CASSEMGQPNEKLFF.

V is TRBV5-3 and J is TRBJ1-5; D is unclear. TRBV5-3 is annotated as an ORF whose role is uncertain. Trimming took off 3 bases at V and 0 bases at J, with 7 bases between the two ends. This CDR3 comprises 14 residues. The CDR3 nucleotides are TGTGCCAGAAGCTCCCTCGTTAGCAATCAGCCCCAGCATTTT. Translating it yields CARSSLVSNQPQHF.

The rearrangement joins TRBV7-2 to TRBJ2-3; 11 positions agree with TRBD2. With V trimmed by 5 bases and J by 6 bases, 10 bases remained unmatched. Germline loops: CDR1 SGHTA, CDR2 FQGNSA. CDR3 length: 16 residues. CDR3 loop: CASSNLAGGTRDTQYF. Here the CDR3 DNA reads TGTGCCAGCAGCAATCTAGCGGGGGGCACACGGGATACGCAGTATTTT.

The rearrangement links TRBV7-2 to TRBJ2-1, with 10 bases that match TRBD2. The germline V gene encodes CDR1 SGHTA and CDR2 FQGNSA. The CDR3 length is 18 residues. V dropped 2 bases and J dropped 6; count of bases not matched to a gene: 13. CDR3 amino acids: CASSLHSGTSVRGNEQFF. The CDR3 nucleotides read TGTGCCAGCAGCTTACATTCCGGGACTAGCGTAAGGGGCAATGAGCAGTTCTTC.

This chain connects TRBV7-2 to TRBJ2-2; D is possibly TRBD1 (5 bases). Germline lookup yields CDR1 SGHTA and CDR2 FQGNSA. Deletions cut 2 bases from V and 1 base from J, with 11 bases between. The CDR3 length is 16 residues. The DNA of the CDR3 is TGTGCCAGCAGCTTAAATAGACAGCTGAACACCGGGGAGCTGTTTTTT. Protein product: CASSLNRQLNTGELFF.

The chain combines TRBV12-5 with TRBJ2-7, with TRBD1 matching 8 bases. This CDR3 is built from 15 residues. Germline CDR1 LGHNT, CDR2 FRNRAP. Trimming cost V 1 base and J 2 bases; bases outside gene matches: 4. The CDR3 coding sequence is TGTGCTAGTGGTTTGGGACAGGGGTTGCCCTACGAGCAGTACTTC. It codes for CASGLGQGLPYEQYF. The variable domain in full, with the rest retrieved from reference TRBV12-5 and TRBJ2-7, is DARVTQTPRHKVTEMGQEVTMRCQPILGHNTVFWYRQTMMQGLELLAYFRNRAPLDDSGMPKDRFSAEMPDATLATLKIQPSEPRDSAVYFCASGLGQGLPYEQYFGPGTRLTVT.

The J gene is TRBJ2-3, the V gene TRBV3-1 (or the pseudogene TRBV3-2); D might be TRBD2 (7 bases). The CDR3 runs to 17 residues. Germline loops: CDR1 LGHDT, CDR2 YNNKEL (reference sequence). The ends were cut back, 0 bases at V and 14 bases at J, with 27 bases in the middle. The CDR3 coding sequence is TGTGCCAGCAGCCAAGACCGGGGGGCCCAGCGCAGTCGGGAGGCGTATTTT. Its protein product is CASSQDRGAQRSREAYF.

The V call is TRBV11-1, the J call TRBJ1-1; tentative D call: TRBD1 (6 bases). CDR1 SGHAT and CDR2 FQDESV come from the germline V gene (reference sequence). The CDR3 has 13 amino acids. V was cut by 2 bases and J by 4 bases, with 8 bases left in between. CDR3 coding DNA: TGTGCCAGCAGCTTAACAGGGACCACTGAAGCTTTCTTT. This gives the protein CASSLTGTTEAFF.

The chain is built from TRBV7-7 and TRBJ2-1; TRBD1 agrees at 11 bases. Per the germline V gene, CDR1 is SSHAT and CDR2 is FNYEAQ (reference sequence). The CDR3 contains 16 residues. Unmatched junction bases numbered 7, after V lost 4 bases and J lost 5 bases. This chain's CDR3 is CASSCRGQGENNEQFF. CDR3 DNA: TGTGCCAGCAGCTGTAGGGGACAGGGGGAGAACAATGAGCAGTTCTTC.

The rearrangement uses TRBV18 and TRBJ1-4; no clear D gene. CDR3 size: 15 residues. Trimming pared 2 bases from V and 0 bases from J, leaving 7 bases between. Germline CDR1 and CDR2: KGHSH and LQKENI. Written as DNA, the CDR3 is TGTGCCAGCTCACCAACATTTTCAACTAATGAAAAACTGTTTTTT. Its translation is CASSPTFSTNEKLFF.

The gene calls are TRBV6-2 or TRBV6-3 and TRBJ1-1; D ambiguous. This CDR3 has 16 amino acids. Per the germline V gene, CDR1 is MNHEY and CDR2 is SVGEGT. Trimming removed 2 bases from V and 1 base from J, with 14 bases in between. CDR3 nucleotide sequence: TGTGCCAGCAGTTACCCCGGACTGGGAGGGAACACTGAAGCTTTCTTT. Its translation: CASSYPGLGGNTEAFF.

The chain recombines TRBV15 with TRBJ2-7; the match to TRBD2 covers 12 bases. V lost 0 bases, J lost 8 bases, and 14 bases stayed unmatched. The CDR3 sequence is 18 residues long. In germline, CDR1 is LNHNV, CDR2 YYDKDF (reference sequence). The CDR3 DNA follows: TGTGCCACCAGCAGAGACACCAGGACTAGCGGGGACTACTGGAAGCAGTACTTC. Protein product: CATSRDTRTSGDYWKQYF. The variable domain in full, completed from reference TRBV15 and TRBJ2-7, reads DAMVIQNPRYQVTQFGKPVTLSCSQTLNHNVMYWYQQKSSQAPKLLFHYYDKDFNNEADTPDNFQSRRPNTSFCFLDIRSPGLGDTAMYLCATSRDTRTSGDYWKQYFGPGTRLTVT.

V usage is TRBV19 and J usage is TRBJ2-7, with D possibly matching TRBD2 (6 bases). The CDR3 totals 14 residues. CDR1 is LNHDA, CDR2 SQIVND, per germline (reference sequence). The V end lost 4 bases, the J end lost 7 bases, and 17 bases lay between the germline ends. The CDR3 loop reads CASSKTGESREQYF. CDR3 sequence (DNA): TGTGCCAGTAGTAAGACGGGGGAGTCTCGGGAGCAGTACTTC.

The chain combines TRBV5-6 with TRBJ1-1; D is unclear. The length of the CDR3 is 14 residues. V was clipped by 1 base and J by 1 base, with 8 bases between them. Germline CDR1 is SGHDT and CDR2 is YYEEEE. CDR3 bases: TGTGCCAGCAGCTTGTCTGCGGGGAACACTGAAGCTTTCTTT. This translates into CASSLSAGNTEAFF.

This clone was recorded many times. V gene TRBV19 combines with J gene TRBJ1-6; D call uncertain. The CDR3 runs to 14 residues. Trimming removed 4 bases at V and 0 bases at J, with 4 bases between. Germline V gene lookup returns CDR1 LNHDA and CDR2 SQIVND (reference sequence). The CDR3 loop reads CASSSSSYNSPLHF. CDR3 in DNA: TGTGCCAGTAGTAGTAGCTCCTATAATTCACCCCTCCACTTT.